This T cell receptor (beta chain) was recorded in a study of cytomegalovirus exposure and HLA in healthy donors (dated by TCRdb to about 2017). Broadly, across the study: An earlier analysis of approximately 590 of the donors reported about 250 Gb of sequence data and some 120 million unique TCR beta sequences from 150 million to 200 million T cells. On average, over 200,000 unique TCR beta nucleotide sequences were sequenced per donor among some 420 genotyped donors of the cohort, with 15% to 20% of those sequences being non-productive. HLA typing included class I and class II loci at four-digit resolution. All discovery cohort repertoires had been generated using a single sequencing platform. An earlier analysis of 587 of the donors used high-throughput TCR beta sequencing to judge whether each TCR beta V gene segment behaved as functional or pseudogenic. An early release covering just under 650 HLA-typed donors comprised around 300 gigabases of sequencing data and approximately 85 million unique TCR sequences. A few DR-DQ haplotypes were treated as single units for association and clustering because of strong linkage in the cohort. In addition to the first cohort of 666 subjects, a separate validation cohort of approximately 130 different subjects was used. In a later genetic analysis, genome-wide SNP genotypes for about three fifths of the roughly 670 donors were used, and that subset was treated as a discovery cohort. The study aimed to test whether signatures of past pathogen exposure could be identified by cataloging public T cell receptors. A later analysis re-examined previously published TCR beta repertoires from about 670 donors and added high-resolution HLA genotyping to investigate patterns of TCR occurrence. High-throughput TCR immunosequencing, statistical association of individual TCRs with disease status, and machine learning were combined to predict cytomegalovirus infection status. Using immunosequencing, the study profiled T cell repertoires from approximately 700 subjects and related those repertoires to cytomegalovirus serostatus. Rather than using new phenotypic data, the later analysis identified candidate immune exposures from TCR beta sequences and from how often those sequences occurred across donors. The number of typed donors differed by locus: about 629-630 for A, B, C, DRB1 and DQB1; approximately 530 for DQA1; 600 to 610 for DPA1; and about 470 for DPB1. Alongside the repertoire data, information on donor age, sex, ethnicity and CMV serostatus was compiled. Of the 300 to 450 genotyped donors, 70% to 90% were placed in the genetic ancestry cluster associated with self-reported Caucasian donors.

Paper-wide results and their limitations: According to a later analysis, TCR association rates differed among HLA loci, with DRB1 alleles showing the most associated TCRs and HLA-C alleles showing the fewest. In vitro tests confirmed that a few of the cytomegalovirus-associated TCR beta chains recognize cytomegalovirus antigens. An association between a missense DCLRE1C variant and V-gene and J-gene trimming of TCR beta chains was found in a later genetic analysis and replicated in an independent cohort. The authors suggested that the approach could potentially be extended to other disease states and immunological phenotypes. Most TCR sequences were seen in very few donors, while some public TCRs were found in many individuals. A group of highly shared sequence variants was considered likely to be a technical artifact of the sequencing pipeline. An earlier analysis of approximately 570 of the donors showed that most TCR beta V segments appeared in productive rearrangements either about 90% or about 30% of the time, which broadly matched IMGT annotations. At a false discovery rate of 0.05, a later analysis linked around 15,000 TCR beta sequences to specific HLA alleles. In both the original and validation cohorts, the classifier was reported to diagnose cytomegalovirus status with high specificity and sensitivity. In this cohort, only TCR beta chains were sequenced, and detectable features were limited by the absence of alpha or paired-chain data. Compared with the roughly 600-donor mean, donors in an Asian-associated ancestry cluster had fewer N-insertions in productive TCRs, according to a later genetic analysis. Most CMV-associated TCR beta chains appeared to be HLA-restricted in a later analysis, and the HLA associations seemed to be driven largely by CMV exposure. Because the 87-base-pair reads could not distinguish some IMGT-functional V segments, including TRBV6-2 and TRBV6-3, those segments were excluded. Sequencing depth was assumed to be roughly uniform across donors in the presence/absence analyses, though that assumption may not hold. CMV serostatus was the only immune exposure information available for the cohort. A further reported finding was that TCR beta sequences accurately predicted the HLA-A and HLA-B alleles for most subjects in the first cohort. HLA typing was unavailable for some donors at each locus, so association tests used only the typed subset. Compared with equally common non-associated chains, HLA-associated TCR beta chains in a later analysis were more clonally expanded and had lower generation probabilities. Seventeen rarely observed V segments, including chromosome 9 orphons, were excluded from the earlier analysis of some 590 of the donors because counts were too low. When HLA alleles, especially DR and DQ, strongly co-occurred, TCR associations were difficult to assign to individual alleles. The study listed 150 to 200 TCR beta chains as associated with cytomegalovirus. Correlated functional status among segregating V segments might reflect linkage disequilibrium, but an unknown experimental factor could not be ruled out. Several of the top co-occurrence clusters appeared to be linked to parvovirus B19, influenza, CMV and Epstein-Barr virus, according to a later analysis.

Comment on this clone: What antigen it recognizes has not been identified.

The receptor library was made with the immunoSEQ multiplex PCR assay. For the multiplex PCR, a mixture combining 60 forward primers for TCR Vbeta segments and 13 reverse primers for TCR Jbeta segments was used. The CDR3 region of rearranged TCR beta genes was amplified from genomic DNA by a multiplex PCR assay. Amplified TCR beta libraries were sequenced as 87-base-pair reads on the Illumina HiSeq System. As for the authors' bioinformatics: Across the 670 or so repertoires, a later analysis counted tens of millions of unique TCR beta chains, around 11 million of which were shared by at least two donors. To remove PCR and sequencing errors, raw reads were error-corrected and collapsed into unique sequences using a nearest-neighbor algorithm that merged closely related sequences. CDR3 sequences were aligned to IMGT reference sequences to assign V, D and J gene segments. For a sequence to be retained, a match of at least six nucleotides was required to both a V gene segment and a J gene segment. A rearrangement counted as productive if the CDR3 had no stop codons and remained in frame with V and J, and every other rearrangement counted as non-productive. Following IMGT convention, CDR3 was defined as the stretch from the second conserved V-encoded cysteine up to the conserved J-encoded phenylalanine. In an earlier analysis of roughly 580 of the donors, sequences lacking an unambiguous match to a single V gene segment were excluded. An earlier analysis of a few hundred of the donors called V segments functional above 56.7% productive rearrangements and segregating when the between-donor standard deviation exceeded 5%. A statistical classification framework was built to diagnose cytomegalovirus status from the catalog of TCR beta chain sequences. In a later analysis, V and J genes were assigned by comparing TCR nucleotide sequences against IMGT/GENE-DB human TR gene sequences. A later analysis assigned CDR3 sequences and most-parsimonious VDJ recombination scenarios with the TCRdist pipeline. In a later analysis, each TCR beta chain was defined by its CDR3 amino acid sequence together with its V-gene family, and reads without a unique V-gene family were excluded. A later analysis removed several hundred highly shared, low-generation-probability nucleotide sequences to deal with suspected cross-contamination and a sequencing artifact. For each public chain, a later analysis derived a clonal expansion index from normalized ranks of inferred template counts within each repertoire. A later analysis computed generation probabilities with a VDJ recombination model fitted to out-of-frame rearrangements, and checked the results against IGoR. A later analysis scored TCR-TCR, TCR-HLA and TCR-CMV co-occurrence with hypergeometric tests, applying a repertoire-size bias correction to TCR pairs. False discovery rates were estimated in a later analysis by permuting HLA or CMV assignments 20 times. In a later analysis, co-occurring TCRs were grouped with DBSCAN, and TCRdist sequence similarity was added when clustering was performed within HLA-allele-positive subsets. For co-occurrence clustering, repertoires with fewer than 30,000 or more than 120,000 public chains were excluded, along with five repertoires with anomalous nucleotide sharing. The table was pulled from immuneACCESS by TCRdb, which kept in-frame rearrangements only. Such tables lose some clones; where checked, under half of the loss comes from unresolved V genes, and the rest has no known cause. V and J calls and clone size are given by that table; D and trimming were obtained from the DNA. The sample's own table lists about 87,000 clones. The top ten hold 15% to 19% of the sample.

The cohort consisted of fewer than 700 healthy bone marrow donors. At the time of sampling, every cohort member was nominally healthy, though immune exposures that went unrecorded were likely present. The donor tested CMV seropositive and was one of the 289 seropositive cohort members. A peripheral blood sample was provided by each donor, and peripheral blood mononuclear cells were used for TCR beta sequencing. Genomic DNA was extracted from the blood cell samples with the Qiagen DNeasy Blood Extraction Kit. V loses 0 bases, J loses 5 bases, and the germline ends lie 26 bases apart. From the cysteine up to the phenylalanine, the CDR3 has a length of 20 residues. The CDR3 DNA has 60 bases and is translated from base 1. Sequences SGHNT (CDR1) and YENEEA (CDR2) are obtained from the germline V gene.

The sequencing input was PBMCs. The source of this sequence is a man between 50 and 59 years old in good health and CMV-seropositive. The chain couples TRBV11-3 to TRBJ2-1; the D gene is perhaps TRBD2, from 6 matching bases. For the CDR3, the sequence is CASSLDLTWREAHWDNEQFF. The nucleotide sequence reads as follows: TGTGCCAGCAGCTTAGATCTAACATGGAGGGAGGCACACTGGGACAATGAGCAGTTCTTC. Extended through the reference TRBV11-3 and TRBJ2-1 proteins, this CDR3 yields the full variable domain: EAGVVQSPRYKIIEKKQPVAFWCNPISGHNTLYWYLQNLGQGPELLIRYENEEAVDDSQLPKDRFSAERLKGVDSTLKIQPAELGDSAVYLCASSLDLTWREAHWDNEQFFGPGTRLTVL.